Below, one T cell receptor (beta chain) is given with its context. Its antigen is unknown. Expressed TCRB transcripts were sequenced because the entire RNA isolate underwent reverse transcription. Repertoires were generated with immunoSEQ multiplex PCR, while TCRdb's copy carries only in-frame clones and drops some. The sample gives about 280,000 clones, 15% of which show up once; 0.015% is in the top ten. CDR3 length: 14 amino acids. Germline V gene sequence: CDR1 SNHLY, CDR2 FYNNEI. Unmatched junction bases numbered 19, after V lost 10 bases and J lost 13 bases. This sample stems from a study of beta chain features in type 1 diabetes. Study-wide results and limits: A cDNA-based sequencing approach could over-represent cells with high TCR expression. When Type 1 diabetes patients were examined, their TCRB CDR3s proved moderately but significantly shorter in all four CD4+ subsets.

The V call is TRBV2, the J call TRBJ2-1, with TRBD2 identical over 7 bases. The clonotype was recovered from a man younger than 35 with type 1 diabetes. The sample was naive CD4+ T cells from blood. CDR3 protein: CATLGGGGTGGQFF. Written as DNA, the CDR3 is TGTGCCACCCTGGGAGGCGGGGGAACCGGTGGTCAGTTCTTC.